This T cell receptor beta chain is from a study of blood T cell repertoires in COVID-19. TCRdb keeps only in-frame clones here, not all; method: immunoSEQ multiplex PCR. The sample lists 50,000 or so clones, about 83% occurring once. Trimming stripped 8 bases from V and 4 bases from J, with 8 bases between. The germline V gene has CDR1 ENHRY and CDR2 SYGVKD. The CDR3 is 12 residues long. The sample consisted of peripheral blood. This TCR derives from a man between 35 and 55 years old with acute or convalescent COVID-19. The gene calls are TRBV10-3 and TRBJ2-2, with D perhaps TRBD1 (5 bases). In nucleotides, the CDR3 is TGTGCCATCGGACAAGCCACCGGGGAGCTGTTTTTT. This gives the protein CAIGQATGELFF.